These 3 T cell receptor beta chains share one sample of origin, sequenced in a study of beta chain features in type 1 diabetes. Expressed TCRB transcripts were sequenced after all isolated RNA was converted to cDNA. The assay was immunoSEQ multiplex PCR, and TCRdb's table has in-frame clones only and misses some. The repertoire includes 310,000 or so clones, less than 10% of them detected once, and 0.44% sits in the top ten. The sequenced sample was central memory CD4+ T cells from blood. All receptors derive from a woman aged 18-35 years in good health.

The rearrangement joins TRBV25-1 to TRBJ1-2; D is undetermined. Trimming stripped 1 base from V and 3 bases from J, with 3 bases between. The CDR3 has 12 amino acids. Germline-derived CDR1 and CDR2 are MGHDK and SYGVNS. CDR3 sequence (DNA): TGTGCCAGCAGTGAATCCCACTATGGCTACACCTTC. Its protein product is CASSESHYGYTF.

This clone turned up a few times. CDR3 in amino acids: CSGYRDYGYTF. DNA for the CDR3: TGCAGCGGATACAGAGACTATGGCTACACCTTC. This sequence joins TRBV29-1 and TRBJ1-2, with unresolved D. Germline V CDR1 and CDR2: SQVTM, ANQGSEA. V was cut by 7 bases and J by 3 bases, with 9 bases left in between. This CDR3 region has 11 residues.

This clone has a handful of counts. Distinct nucleotide sequences in the sample also encode this CDR3. The chain couples TRBV9 to TRBJ2-5; 7 positions agree with TRBD1. The CDR3 totals 17 residues. Germline assignment: CDR1 SGDLS and CDR2 YYNGEE. J was trimmed by 5 bases and V by 2 bases; bases with no gene match: 15. CDR3 nucleotides: TGTGCCAGCAGCGTGCGGTTGGGGCAGGGGGAGTTCGAGACCCAGTACTTC. Protein product: CASSVRLGQGEFETQYF.